One T cell receptor (beta chain) is described in this entry. Authors' analysis steps: Cell counts per sample came from amplifying reference gene primers. Sequenced by immunoSEQ multiplex PCR; TCRdb stores in-frame clones only, minus some. V, J and clone size reflect that table, while D and trimming were determined from the DNA. This sample has around 75,000 clones, with about 89% found just once. The data originate from a study of blood T cell repertoires in COVID-19. Across the study: Material from acute and convalescent COVID-19 was sourced from the United States, Italy and Spain. In each case, the material was cDNA or gDNA derived from T cells, B-cell-depleted T cells, or PBMCs.

The sample taken for sequencing was peripheral blood. This receptor was identified in a man aged 60 to 69 with acute or convalescent COVID-19.

In nucleotides, the CDR3 is TGTGCCAGCAGCTTGGGGACAGGGGGGTTCTATGGCTACACCTTC. Translating it yields CASSLGTGGFYGYTF. V is TRBV5-4 and J is TRBJ1-2, with 10 bases aligning to TRBD1. The CDR3 has 15 residues. Germline V lookup: CDR1 SGHNT, CDR2 YYREEE (reference sequence). After removal of 0 bases from V and 4 bases from J, the junction contained 3 bases not matched to a gene.